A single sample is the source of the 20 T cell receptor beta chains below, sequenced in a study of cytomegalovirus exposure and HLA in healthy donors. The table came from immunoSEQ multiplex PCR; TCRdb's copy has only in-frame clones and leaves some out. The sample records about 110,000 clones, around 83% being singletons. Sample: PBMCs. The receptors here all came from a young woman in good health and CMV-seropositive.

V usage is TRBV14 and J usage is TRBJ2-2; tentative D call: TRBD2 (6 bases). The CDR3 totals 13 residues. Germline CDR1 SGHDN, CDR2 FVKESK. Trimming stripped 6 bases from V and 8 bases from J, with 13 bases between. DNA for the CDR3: TGTGCCAGCAGTGGCCGGGGGACTGGGGAGCTGTTTTTT. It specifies CASSGRGTGELFF.

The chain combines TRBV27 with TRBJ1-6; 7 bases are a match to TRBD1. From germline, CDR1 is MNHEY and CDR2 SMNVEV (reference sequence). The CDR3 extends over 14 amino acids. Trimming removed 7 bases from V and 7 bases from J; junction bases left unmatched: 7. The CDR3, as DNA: TGTGCCAGCAACGTACAGGGGTTAAATTCACCCCTCCACTTT. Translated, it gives CASNVQGLNSPLHF.

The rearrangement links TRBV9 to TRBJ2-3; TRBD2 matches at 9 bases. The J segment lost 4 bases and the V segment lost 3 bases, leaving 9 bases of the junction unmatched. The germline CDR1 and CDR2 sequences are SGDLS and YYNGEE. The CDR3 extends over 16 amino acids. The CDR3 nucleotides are TGTGCCAGCAGCGGATCAGCGGGGGGCCCGCCAGATACGCAGTATTTT. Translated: CASSGSAGGPPDTQYF.

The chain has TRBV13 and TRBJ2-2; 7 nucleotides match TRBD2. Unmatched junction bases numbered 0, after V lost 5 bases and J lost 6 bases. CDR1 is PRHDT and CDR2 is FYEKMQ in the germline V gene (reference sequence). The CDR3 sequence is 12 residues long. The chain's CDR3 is CASSGGAGELFF. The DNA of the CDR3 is TGTGCCAGCAGCGGGGGGGCCGGGGAGCTGTTTTTT.

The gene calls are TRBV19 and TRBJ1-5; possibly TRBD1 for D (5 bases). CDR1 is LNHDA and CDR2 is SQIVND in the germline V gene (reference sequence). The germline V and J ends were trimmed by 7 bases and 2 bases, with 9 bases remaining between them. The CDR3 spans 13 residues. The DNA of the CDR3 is TGTGCCAGTAACTTGGGGCGCAATCAGCCCCAGCATTTT. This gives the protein CASNLGRNQPQHF.

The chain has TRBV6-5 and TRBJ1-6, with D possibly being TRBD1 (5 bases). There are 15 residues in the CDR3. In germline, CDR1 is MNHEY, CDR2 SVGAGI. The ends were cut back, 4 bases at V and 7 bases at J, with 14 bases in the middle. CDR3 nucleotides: TGTGCCAGCAGTTGGGAGGGGCGAGGAAATTCACCCCTCCACTTT. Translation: CASSWEGRGNSPLHF.

The CDR3 loop reads CASSLLAGENGELFF. As DNA, the CDR3 is TGCGCCAGCAGCTTACTAGCGGGAGAGAACGGGGAGCTGTTTTTT. The chain combines TRBV5-1 with TRBJ2-2; TRBD2 aligns across 11 bases. The germline V gene has CDR1 SGHRS and CDR2 YFSETQ. The CDR3 spans 15 residues. With 2 bases clipped from V and 7 bases from J, the junction kept 4 bases outside the gene matches.

Written as DNA, the CDR3 is TGTGCCACCAGCAAATCCCCCGGGGCGGGAAGCAATCAGCCCCAGCATTTT. Its translation: CATSKSPGAGSNQPQHF. V is TRBV15 and J is TRBJ1-5; weak D call: TRBD1 (5 bases). V lost 4 bases and J lost 1, with 17 bases in between. CDR1 and CDR2 (germline): LNHNV, YYDKDF (reference sequence). CDR3 size: 17 residues.

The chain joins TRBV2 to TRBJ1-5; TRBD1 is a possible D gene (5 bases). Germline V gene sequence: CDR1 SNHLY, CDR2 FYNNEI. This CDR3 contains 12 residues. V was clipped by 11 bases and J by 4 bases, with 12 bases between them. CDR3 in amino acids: CASSGGNQPQHF. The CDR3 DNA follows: TGTGCCTCGAGTGGGGGGAATCAGCCCCAGCATTTT.

CDR3 loop: CSVAYIADTQYF. The CDR3 DNA follows: TGCAGCGTCGCCTATATAGCAGATACGCAGTATTTT. V and J are TRBV29-1 and TRBJ2-3; D gene ambiguous. The CDR3 is 12 amino acids. With 6 bases removed from V and 4 bases from J, the gap between germline ends came to 11 bases. CDR1 and CDR2 from the germline V gene are SQVTM and ANQGSEA.

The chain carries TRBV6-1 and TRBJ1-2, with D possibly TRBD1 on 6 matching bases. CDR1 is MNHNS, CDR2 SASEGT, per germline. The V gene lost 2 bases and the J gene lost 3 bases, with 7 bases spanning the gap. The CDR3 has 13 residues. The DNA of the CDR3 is TGTGCCAGCAGTGAAAACAGGGACTATGGCTACACCTTC. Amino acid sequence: CASSENRDYGYTF.

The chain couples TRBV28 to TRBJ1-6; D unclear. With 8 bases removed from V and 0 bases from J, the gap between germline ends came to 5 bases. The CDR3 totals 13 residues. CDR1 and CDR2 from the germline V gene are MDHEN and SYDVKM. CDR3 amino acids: CASLSSYNSPLHF. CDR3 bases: TGTGCCAGCCTCAGCTCCTATAATTCACCCCTCCACTTT.

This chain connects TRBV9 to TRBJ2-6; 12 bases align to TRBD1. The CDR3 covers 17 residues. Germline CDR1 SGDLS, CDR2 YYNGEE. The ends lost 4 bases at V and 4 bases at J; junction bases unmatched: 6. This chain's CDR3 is CASSTRDRGRGANVLTF. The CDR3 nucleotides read TGTGCCAGCAGCACTCGGGACAGGGGGCGCGGGGCCAACGTCCTGACTTTC.

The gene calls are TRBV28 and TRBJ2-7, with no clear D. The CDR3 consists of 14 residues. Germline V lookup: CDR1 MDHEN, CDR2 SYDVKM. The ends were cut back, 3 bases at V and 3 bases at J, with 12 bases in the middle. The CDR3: CASSFIPDIYEQYF. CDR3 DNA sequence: TGTGCCAGCAGTTTCATTCCAGATATCTACGAGCAGTACTTC.

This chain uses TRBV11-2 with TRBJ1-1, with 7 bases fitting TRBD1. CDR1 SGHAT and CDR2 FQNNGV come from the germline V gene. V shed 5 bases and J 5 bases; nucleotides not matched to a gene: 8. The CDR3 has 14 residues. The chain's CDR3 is CASSIQGGGTEAFF. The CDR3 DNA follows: TGTGCCAGCAGCATACAAGGGGGCGGGACTGAAGCTTTCTTT.

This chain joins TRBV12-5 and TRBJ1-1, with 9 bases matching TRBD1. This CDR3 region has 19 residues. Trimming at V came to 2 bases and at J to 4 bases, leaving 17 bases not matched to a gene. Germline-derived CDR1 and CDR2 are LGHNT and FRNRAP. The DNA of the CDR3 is TGTGCTAGTGGTTTGATATCAACAGGGGGCTTTTTTCTTGGCACTGAAGCTTTCTTT. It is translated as CASGLISTGGFFLGTEAFF.

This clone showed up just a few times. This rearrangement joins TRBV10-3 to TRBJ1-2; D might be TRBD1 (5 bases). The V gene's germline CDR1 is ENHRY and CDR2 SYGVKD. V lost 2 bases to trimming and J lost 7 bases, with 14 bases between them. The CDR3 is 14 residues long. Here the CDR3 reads CAISEPTGRGGYTF. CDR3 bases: TGTGCCATCAGTGAGCCAACGGGGCGGGGTGGCTACACCTTC.

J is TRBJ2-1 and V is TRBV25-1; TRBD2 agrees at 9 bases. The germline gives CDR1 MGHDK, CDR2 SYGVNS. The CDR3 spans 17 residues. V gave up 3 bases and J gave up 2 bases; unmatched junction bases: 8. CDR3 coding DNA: TGTGCCAGCAGTGATCTCAGCGGGGGGTCAGCCTACAATGAGCAGTTCTTC. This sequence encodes CASSDLSGGSAYNEQFF.

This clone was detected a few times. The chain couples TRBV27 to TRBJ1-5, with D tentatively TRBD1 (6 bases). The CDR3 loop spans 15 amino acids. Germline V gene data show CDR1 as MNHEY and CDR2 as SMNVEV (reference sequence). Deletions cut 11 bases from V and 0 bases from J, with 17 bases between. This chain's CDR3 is CASGGQGYSNQPQHF. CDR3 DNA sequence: TGTGCCTCCGGGGGGCAAGGCTATAGCAATCAGCCCCAGCATTTT.

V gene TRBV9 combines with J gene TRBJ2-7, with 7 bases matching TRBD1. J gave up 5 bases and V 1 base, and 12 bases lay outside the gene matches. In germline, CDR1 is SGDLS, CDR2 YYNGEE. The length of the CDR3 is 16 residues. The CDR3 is CASSVRLTGISHEQYF. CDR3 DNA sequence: TGTGCCAGCAGCGTACGGTTGACAGGGATTAGCCACGAGCAGTACTTC.